This T cell receptor beta chain was sequenced during a study of human T cells and chemical hapten exposure. In this sample, this clonotype turned up a few times. For the library, individual cDNA molecules each received unique molecular identifiers. TCRdb reprocessed the RACE reads via MiXCR and lists one record per CDR3 protein. This sample has some 350,000 distinct CDR3 sequences, with 6% to 8.5% found just once. With 8 bases removed from V and 0 bases from J, the gap between germline ends came to 14 bases. CDR3 size: 15 residues. This sample's time point: patch test 1, 2 weeks after DPC sensitization. Treatment noted: therapeutic diphenylcyclopropenone sensitization with weekly scalp DPC.

This specimen was whole blood, taken in connection with sensitization to the hapten diphenylcyclopropenone (DPC). This clonotype was obtained from a young woman with alopecia areata. Some clones in this sample may be carry-over from other donors' samples. This chain connects TRBV12-3 or TRBV12-4 to TRBJ1-3; D ambiguous. CDR3 amino acids: CASQRRRYSGNTIYF. In DNA, the CDR3 is TGTGCCAGCCAACGGCGGCGCTACTCTGGAAACACCATATATTTT.